These T cell receptor beta chains were read from a single sample in a study of vaccination and CD4 T cells after COVID-19. TCRdb reanalysed the PCR reads using MiXCR and keeps one entry per CDR3 protein. The profile shows some 10,000 distinct CDR3 sequences, approximately 51% of them singletons. Their target antigens are unknown. The sequenced sample consisted of CD4+ T cells from blood, cultured in vitro. The source of these receptors is a human donor in good health. Both conserved end residues are part of each CDR3. Each record gives: V gene, D gene, J gene, clone size, CDR3 DNA, CDR3 protein. A D gene is named only where the DNA matches it firmly. Expanded clones get a size class; other rows say once, few or many, or leave the size out.

v_gene: TRBV12-3/TRBV12-4; d_gene: TRBD1; j_gene: TRBJ1-6; abundance: -; CDR3nt: TGTGCCAGCAGTCACGGACAGGGGGGGATGTATAATTCACCCCTCCACTTT; CDR3aa: CASSHGQGGMYNSPLHF
v_gene: TRBV6-5; d_gene: -; j_gene: TRBJ2-5; abundance: few; CDR3nt: TGTGCCAGCAGTTCGAGCCGGGCAAGTCAAGAGACCCAGTACTTC; CDR3aa: CASSSSRASQETQYF
v_gene: TRBV6-1; d_gene: TRBD1; j_gene: TRBJ1-2; abundance: few; CDR3nt: TGTGCCAGCAGGGCTCGGGACAGAGCTAACTATGGCTACACCTTC; CDR3aa: CASRARDRANYGYTF
v_gene: TRBV19; d_gene: TRBD1; j_gene: TRBJ2-2; abundance: -; CDR3nt: TGTGCCAGTAGTATCCCCGGGACAGCGAACACCGGGGAGCTGTTTTTT; CDR3aa: CASSIPGTANTGELFF
v_gene: TRBV6-2/TRBV6-3; d_gene: -; j_gene: TRBJ2-3; abundance: few; CDR3nt: TGTGCCAGCGGGGTGTCGAGTGGCACAGATACGCAGTATTTT; CDR3aa: CASGVSSGTDTQYF
v_gene: TRBV10-1; d_gene: -; j_gene: TRBJ2-7; abundance: once; CDR3nt: TGCGCCAGCAGTGTGGCGGCCCCGAGCCGCGAGCAGTACTTC; CDR3aa: CASSVAAPSREQYF
v_gene: TRBV24-1; d_gene: -; j_gene: TRBJ2-1; abundance: -; CDR3nt: TGTGCCACCAGTGCCTACGGTGAGCAGTTCTTC; CDR3aa: CATSAYGEQFF
v_gene: TRBV6-1; d_gene: TRBD2; j_gene: TRBJ2-1; abundance: -; CDR3nt: TGTGCCAGCAGTGAACTAGCGGGCTCCTACAATGAGCAGTTCTTC; CDR3aa: CASSELAGSYNEQFF
v_gene: TRBV30; d_gene: -; j_gene: TRBJ1-1; abundance: -; CDR3nt: TGTGCCTGGAGTCGGTGGGGGGGCCCGGAGAACACTGAAGCTTTCTTT; CDR3aa: CAWSRWGGPENTEAFF
v_gene: TRBV7-2; d_gene: -; j_gene: TRBJ1-1; abundance: few; CDR3nt: TGTGCCAGCAGCCAAGTTTTCGGTACTGAAGCTTTCTTT; CDR3aa: CASSQVFGTEAFF
v_gene: TRBV19; d_gene: -; j_gene: TRBJ1-6; abundance: -; CDR3nt: TGTGCCAGTAGTATCATGAAGAGCTCCTATAATTCACCCCTCCACTTT; CDR3aa: CASSIMKSSYNSPLHF
v_gene: TRBV19; d_gene: -; j_gene: TRBJ1-5; abundance: -; CDR3nt: TGTGCCAGTAGCCCATACAATCAGCCCCAGCATTTT; CDR3aa: CASSPYNQPQHF
v_gene: TRBV27; d_gene: -; j_gene: TRBJ2-3; abundance: -; CDR3nt: TGTGCCAGCAGGCCCCGGCTAGCTGTAGATACGCAGTATTTT; CDR3aa: CASRPRLAVDTQYF
v_gene: TRBV20-1; d_gene: TRBD1; j_gene: TRBJ1-2; abundance: -; CDR3nt: TGCAGTGCTAGAGACGCCGGGACAGGGGATAGGGGCTACACCTTC; CDR3aa: CSARDAGTGDRGYTF
v_gene: TRBV30; d_gene: -; j_gene: TRBJ1-1; abundance: -; CDR3nt: TGTGCCTGGAGAGTCACAGTGTTGCTTTCTGAAGCTTTCTTT; CDR3aa: CAWRVTVLLSEAFF
v_gene: TRBV6-1; d_gene: -; j_gene: TRBJ2-1; abundance: -; CDR3nt: TGTGCCAGCAGTGTACCTGGAGGGCCTCTACGATACAATGAGCAGTTCTTC; CDR3aa: CASSVPGGPLRYNEQFF
v_gene: TRBV28; d_gene: TRBD1; j_gene: TRBJ1-1; abundance: -; CDR3nt: TGTGCCAGCAGTTTACGACAGGGGGCGAGACTAGCTTTCTTT; CDR3aa: CASSLRQGARLAFF
v_gene: TRBV2; d_gene: -; j_gene: TRBJ2-5; abundance: few; CDR3nt: TGTGCCAGCAGTGAGGGTGGTGGTCCGGAGACCCAGTACTTC; CDR3aa: CASSEGGGPETQYF
v_gene: TRBV20-1; d_gene: -; j_gene: TRBJ1-1; abundance: few; CDR3nt: TGCAGTGCTAGAGATTTCAATTTAAGGAGGAACACTGAAGCTTTCTTT; CDR3aa: CSARDFNLRRNTEAFF
v_gene: TRBV27; d_gene: -; j_gene: TRBJ1-1; abundance: -; CDR3nt: TGTGCCAGCAGCCCAGTCAGGCTCGAGAACACTGAAGCTTTCTTT; CDR3aa: CASSPVRLENTEAFF
v_gene: TRBV11-2; d_gene: TRBD1; j_gene: TRBJ1-2; abundance: medium-sized; CDR3nt: TGTGCCAGCAGCTCAATCGACCTGACAGGGAAGCCCCCTAACTATGGCTACACCTTC; CDR3aa: CASSSIDLTGKPPNYGYTF
v_gene: TRBV12-3/TRBV12-4; d_gene: -; j_gene: TRBJ1-5; abundance: -; CDR3nt: TGTGCCAGCACGGGGGGCGGCAATCAGCCCCAGCATTTT; CDR3aa: CASTGGGNQPQHF